This TCR beta chain was sequenced in a study of blood T cell repertoires in COVID-19. Study at large: COVID-19 samples from acute and convalescent phases originated in the United States, Italy and Spain. PBMCs, B-cell-depleted T cells, or T cells were the source of the cDNA or gDNA that made up the material.

The repertoire was sequenced with immunoSEQ multiplex PCR; TCRdb's copy has only in-frame clones and lacks some. The table lists about 140,000 clones, more than 75% of them singletons, with less than 4.5% in the top ten. Sequenced material: peripheral blood. The sequence was obtained from a woman at least 80 years old with acute or convalescent COVID-19.

This CDR3 reads CASSQAGRRGADYGYTF. The CDR3 nucleotides are TGTGCCAGCAGCCAAGCGGGGCGGAGGGGTGCAGACTATGGCTACACCTTC. The V and J genes are TRBV3-1 (or the pseudogene TRBV3-2) and TRBJ1-2, with D perhaps matching TRBD1 (5 bases). CDR1 and CDR2 (germline): LGHDT, YNNKEL (reference sequence). There are 17 residues in the CDR3. V lost 1 base to trimming and J lost 3 bases, with 18 bases between them.